What follows are 3 T cell receptor beta chains derived from one specimen sequenced in a study of T cell repertoires in cytomegalovirus infection. These TCRs are of unknown antigen specificity. Each CDR3 protein gets one entry after TCRdb re-called the reads with MiXCR. The table has approximately 390,000 distinct CDR3 sequences, nearly 35% seen once. Sequencing used cultured PBMCs, obtained from culture after CMV antigen stimulation. These receptors all come from a human donor in good health (CMV status not recorded). Some clones in this sample may be carry-over from other donors' samples.

The chain carries TRBV5-4 and TRBJ2-7; the D gene is possibly TRBD1 (6 bases). The germline V gene encodes CDR1 SGHNT and CDR2 YYREEE (reference sequence). Trimming cost V 3 bases and J 4 bases, with 17 bases left between them. The CDR3 runs to 15 residues. The CDR3 spells CASSSLRQGRYEQYF. The CDR3 region has the DNA TGTGCCAGCAGCTCCCTGAGGCAGGGGAGATACGAGCAGTACTTC.

This clonotype has just a few counts. V and J are TRBV7-9 and TRBJ2-7; TRBD1 or TRBD2 may be the D gene (5 bases each). The germline V gene has CDR1 SEHNR and CDR2 FQNEAQ (reference sequence). V lost 5 bases and J 6 bases, leaving 11 bases between the germline ends. The CDR3 has 12 amino acids. DNA for the CDR3: TGTGCCAGCAGCCAGGGACCGGGCGAGCAGTACTTC. This codes for CASSQGPGEQYF.

This clonotype turned up a few times. The gene calls are TRBV6-1 and TRBJ1-4; no clear D. Trimming stripped 4 bases from V and 4 bases from J, with 4 bases between. This CDR3 has 12 residues. CDR1 and CDR2 from the germline V gene are MNHNS and SASEGT. CDR3 region: CASSGGNEKLFF. In DNA, the CDR3 is TGTGCCAGCAGTGGCGGTAATGAAAAACTGTTTTTT.